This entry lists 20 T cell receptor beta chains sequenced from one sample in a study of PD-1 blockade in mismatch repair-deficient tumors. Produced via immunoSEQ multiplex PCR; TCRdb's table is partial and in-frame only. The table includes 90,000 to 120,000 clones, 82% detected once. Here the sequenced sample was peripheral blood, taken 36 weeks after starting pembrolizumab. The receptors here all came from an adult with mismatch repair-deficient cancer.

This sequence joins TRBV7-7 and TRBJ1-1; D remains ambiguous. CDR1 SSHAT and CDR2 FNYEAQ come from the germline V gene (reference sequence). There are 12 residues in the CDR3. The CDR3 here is CAGVVPDTEAFF. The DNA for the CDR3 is TGTGCTGGGGTCGTCCCGGACACTGAAGCTTTCTTT.

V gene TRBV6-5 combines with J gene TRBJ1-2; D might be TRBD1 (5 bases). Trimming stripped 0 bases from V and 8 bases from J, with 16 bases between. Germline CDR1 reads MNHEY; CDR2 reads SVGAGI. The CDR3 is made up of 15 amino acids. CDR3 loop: CASSYSSGQGRGYTF. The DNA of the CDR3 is TGTGCCAGCAGTTACTCGAGTGGGCAGGGACGAGGCTACACCTTC.

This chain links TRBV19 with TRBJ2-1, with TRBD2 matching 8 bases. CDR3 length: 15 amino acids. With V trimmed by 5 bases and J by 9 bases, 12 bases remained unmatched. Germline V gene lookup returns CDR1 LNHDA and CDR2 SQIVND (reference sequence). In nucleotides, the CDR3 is TGTGCCAGTAGTCCCCCGGGACTAGGGCGTGCTGAGCAGTTCTTC. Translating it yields CASSPPGLGRAEQFF.

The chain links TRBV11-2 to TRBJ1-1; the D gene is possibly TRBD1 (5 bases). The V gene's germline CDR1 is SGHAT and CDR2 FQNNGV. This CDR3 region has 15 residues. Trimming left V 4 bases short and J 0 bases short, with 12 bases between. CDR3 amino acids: CASSSRTSMNTEAFF. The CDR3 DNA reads TGTGCCAGCAGCTCAAGGACATCGATGAACACTGAAGCTTTCTTT.

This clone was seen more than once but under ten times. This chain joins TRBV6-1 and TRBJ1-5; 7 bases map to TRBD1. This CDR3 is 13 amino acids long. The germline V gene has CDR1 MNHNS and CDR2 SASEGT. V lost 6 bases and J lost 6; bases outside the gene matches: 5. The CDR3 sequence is CASRKGAGQPQHF. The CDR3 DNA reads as TGTGCCAGCAGGAAGGGGGCGGGTCAGCCCCAGCATTTT.

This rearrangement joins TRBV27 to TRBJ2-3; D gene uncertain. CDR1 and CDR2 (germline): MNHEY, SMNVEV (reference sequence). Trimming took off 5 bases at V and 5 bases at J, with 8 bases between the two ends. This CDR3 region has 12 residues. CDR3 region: CASSPYRDTQYF. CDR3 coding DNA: TGTGCCAGCAGTCCTTACCGAGATACGCAGTATTTT.

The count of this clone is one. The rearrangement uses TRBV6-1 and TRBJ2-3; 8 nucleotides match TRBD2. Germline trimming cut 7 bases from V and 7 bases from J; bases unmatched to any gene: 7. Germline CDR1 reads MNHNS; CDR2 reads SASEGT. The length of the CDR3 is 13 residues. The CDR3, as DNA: TGTGCCAGCATTCCTAGCGGGCACAATACGCAGTATTTT. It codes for CASIPSGHNTQYF.

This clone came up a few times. The CDR3 sequence: CASSQLVGELFF. The CDR3 coding sequence is TGCGCCAGCAGCCAACTTGTAGGGGAGCTGTTTTTT. The chain couples TRBV4-1 to TRBJ2-2; D uncertain. The CDR3 contains 12 residues. V was clipped by 2 bases and J by 8 bases, with 6 bases between them. CDR1 and CDR2 (germline): MGHRA, YSYEKL.

CDR3 bases: TGTGCCAGCAGCTTGTGGTACGAGCAGTACTTC. Its translation: CASSLWYEQYF. This chain uses TRBV11-2 with TRBJ2-7, with unresolved D. This CDR3 is 11 amino acids long. Trimming left V 3 bases short and J 4 bases short, with 4 bases between. CDR1 is SGHAT, CDR2 FQNNGV, per germline.

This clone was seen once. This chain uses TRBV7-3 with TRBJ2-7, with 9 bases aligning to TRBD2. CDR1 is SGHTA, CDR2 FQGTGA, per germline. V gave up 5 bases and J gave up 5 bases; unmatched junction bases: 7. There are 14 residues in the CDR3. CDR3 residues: CASSPSGKGDEQYF. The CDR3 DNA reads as TGTGCCAGCAGCCCTAGCGGGAAAGGCGACGAGCAGTACTTC.

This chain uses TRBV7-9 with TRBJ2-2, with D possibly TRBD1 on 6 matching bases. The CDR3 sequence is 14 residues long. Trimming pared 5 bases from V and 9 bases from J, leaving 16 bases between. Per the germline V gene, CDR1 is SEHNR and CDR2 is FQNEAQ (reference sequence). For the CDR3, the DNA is TGTGCCAGCAGCCCCGGGGACATTCGACGGGAGCTGTTTTTT. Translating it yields CASSPGDIRRELFF.

As DNA, the CDR3 is TGTGCCAGCAGGGAGGGGGCTGGTCAGCCCCAGCATTTT. It specifies CASREGAGQPQHF. This chain links TRBV28 with TRBJ1-5; 7 positions agree with TRBD1. CDR3 length: 13 residues. Germline V CDR1 and CDR2: MDHEN, SYDVKM. V gave up 6 bases and J gave up 6 bases; unmatched junction bases: 5.

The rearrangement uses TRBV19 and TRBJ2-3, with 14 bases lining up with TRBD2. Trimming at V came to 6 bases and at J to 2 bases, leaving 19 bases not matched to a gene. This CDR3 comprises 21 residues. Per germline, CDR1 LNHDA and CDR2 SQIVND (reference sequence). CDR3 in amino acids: CASRRNPGLAGEKGVTDTQYF. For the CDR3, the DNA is TGTGCCAGTAGAAGGAACCCGGGACTAGCGGGAGAAAAGGGCGTCACAGATACGCAGTATTTT.

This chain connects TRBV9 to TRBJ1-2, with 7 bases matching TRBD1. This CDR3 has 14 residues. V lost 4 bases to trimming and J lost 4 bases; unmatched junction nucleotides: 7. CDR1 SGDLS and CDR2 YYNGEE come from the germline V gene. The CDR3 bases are TGTGCCAGCAGCCAATCGGGACAGTTCTATGGCTACACCTTC. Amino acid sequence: CASSQSGQFYGYTF.

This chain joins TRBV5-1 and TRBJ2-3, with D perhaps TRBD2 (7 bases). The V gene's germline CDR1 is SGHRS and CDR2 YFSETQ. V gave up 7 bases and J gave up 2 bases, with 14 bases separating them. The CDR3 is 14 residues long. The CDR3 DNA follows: TGCGCCAGCGGCCAGCGGGACAACACAGATACGCAGTATTTT. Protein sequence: CASGQRDNTDTQYF.

CDR3 residues: CASSQYATNEKLFF. For the CDR3, the DNA is TGTGCCAGCAGCCAGTACGCAACTAATGAAAAACTGTTTTTT. The chain combines TRBV11-2 with TRBJ1-4; no reliable D call. V was pared by 5 bases and J by 0 bases, with 7 bases between. The CDR3 has 14 residues. Germline lookup yields CDR1 SGHAT and CDR2 FQNNGV.

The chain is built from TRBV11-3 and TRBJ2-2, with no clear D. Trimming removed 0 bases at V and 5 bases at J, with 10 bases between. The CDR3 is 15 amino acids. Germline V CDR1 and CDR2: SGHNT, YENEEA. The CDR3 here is CASSLDVSATGELFF. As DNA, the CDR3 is TGTGCCAGCAGCTTAGACGTTTCGGCAACCGGGGAGCTGTTTTTT.

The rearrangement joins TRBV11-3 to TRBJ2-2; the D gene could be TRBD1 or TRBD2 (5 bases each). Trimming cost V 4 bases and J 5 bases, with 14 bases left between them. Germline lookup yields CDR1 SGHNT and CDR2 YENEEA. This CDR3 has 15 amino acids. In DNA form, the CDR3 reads TGTGCCAGCAGCTCCCAGATTGGGGGAACCGGGGAGCTGTTTTTT. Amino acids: CASSSQIGGTGELFF.

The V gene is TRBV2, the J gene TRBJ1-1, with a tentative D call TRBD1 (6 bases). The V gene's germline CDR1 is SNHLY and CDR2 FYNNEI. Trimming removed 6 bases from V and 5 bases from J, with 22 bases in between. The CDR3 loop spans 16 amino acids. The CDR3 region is CASSVRRGGARTEAFF. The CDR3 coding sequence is TGTGCCAGCAGCGTTCGGAGGGGGGGAGCGAGGACTGAAGCTTTCTTT.

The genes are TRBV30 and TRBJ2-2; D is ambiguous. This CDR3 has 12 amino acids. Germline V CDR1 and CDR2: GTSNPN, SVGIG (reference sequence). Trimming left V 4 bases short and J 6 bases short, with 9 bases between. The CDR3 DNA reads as TGTGCCTGGAATAGTTTCGCCGGGGAGCTGTTTTTT. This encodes CAWNSFAGELFF.